The rows below give T cell receptor beta chains drawn from one sample of a study of neurological immune-mediated disorders. TCRdb re-called the 5' RACE reads with MiXCR, one entry per CDR3 protein. The repertoire consists of about 84,000 distinct CDR3 sequences, with approximately 10% occurring once and the leading ten covering about 1.8%. Material for sequencing was PBMCs. The receptor set was obtained from a man aged 35-49 years in good health. Both conserved end residues are part of each CDR3. Fields, in order: V gene, D gene, clone size, J gene, CDR3 protein, CDR3 DNA. D genes are given only for firm matches. Expanded clones get a size class; other rows say once, few or many, or leave the size out.

TRBV6-5	TRBD1	NA	TRBJ2-7	CASSFGQGAHYEQYF	TGTGCCAGCAGTTTCGGACAGGGGGCCCACTACGAGCAGTACTTC
TRBV11-2	NA	few	TRBJ2-2	CASSSNTWELFF	TGTGCCAGCAGCTCAAACACCTGGGAGCTGTTTTTT
TRBV12-3/TRBV12-4	NA	many	TRBJ1-2	CASSSREGYTF	TGTGCCAGCAGTTCCAGGGAGGGCTACACCTTC
TRBV5-6	NA	many	TRBJ2-1	CASSFGPGHNEQFF	TGTGCCAGCAGCTTCGGACCAGGCCACAATGAGCAGTTCTTC
TRBV18	NA	once	TRBJ2-3	CASSPRRWRGPDTQYF	TGTGCCAGCTCACCACGGAGGTGGCGCGGTCCAGATACGCAGTATTTT
TRBV28	TRBD1	few	TRBJ2-3	CASSSGQGGRGGKTDTQYF	TGTGCCAGCAGTTCGGGACAGGGTGGAAGAGGGGGGAAGACAGATACGCAGTATTTT
TRBV2	TRBD2	NA	TRBJ2-5	CATQIPRTSGRGISETQYF	TGTGCCACCCAGATCCCTCGGACTAGCGGGAGAGGTATATCAGAGACCCAGTACTTC
TRBV20-1	NA	many	TRBJ1-4	CSARVATYNEKLFF	TGCAGTGCTAGAGTAGCGACATATAATGAAAAACTGTTTTTT
TRBV5-6	TRBD1	many	TRBJ2-5	CASSLTGDRGWQETQYF	TGTGCCAGCAGCTTGACTGGCGACAGGGGTTGGCAAGAGACCCAGTACTTC
TRBV7-9	NA	many	TRBJ1-3	CASSPWTDDSGNTIYF	TGTGCCAGCAGCCCATGGACCGATGACTCTGGAAACACCATATATTTT
TRBV20-1	NA	many	TRBJ1-1	CSAREAAVNTEAFF	TGCAGTGCTAGAGAAGCAGCCGTGAACACTGAAGCTTTCTTT
TRBV7-6	NA	many	TRBJ2-5	CASALGGQGQETQYF	TGTGCCAGCGCCCTCGGGGGTCAGGGCCAAGAGACCCAGTACTTC
TRBV7-9	TRBD2	many	TRBJ2-1	CASSRPSGGNEQFF	TGTGCCAGCAGCCGTCCTTCGGGGGGCAATGAGCAGTTCTTC
TRBV10-3	NA	many	TRBJ1-2	CAIVATPVNYGYTF	TGTGCCATCGTCGCTACCCCAGTTAACTATGGCTACACCTTC
TRBV7-9	NA	many	TRBJ2-3	CASSLVGPVQYF	TGTGCCAGCAGCTTAGTGGGGCCCGTGCAGTATTTT
TRBV5-1	TRBD2	many	TRBJ2-1	CASSFGLAGIYNEQFF	TGCGCCAGCAGCTTCGGACTAGCGGGCATCTACAATGAGCAGTTCTTC
TRBV20-1	TRBD1	NA	TRBJ1-1	CSALPGTGGRGTEAFF	TGCAGTGCTCTCCCCGGGACAGGGGGCCGGGGCACTGAAGCTTTCTTT
TRBV12-3/TRBV12-4	TRBD1	many	TRBJ2-6	CASSLAPPGQGMELISGANVLTF	TGTGCCAGCAGTTTGGCTCCGCCGGGACAGGGGATGGAGTTAATCTCTGGGGCCAACGTCCTGACTTTC
TRBV7-2	NA	NA	TRBJ2-7	CASSLGWTTPHEQYF	TGTGCCAGCAGCTTAGGTTGGACTACCCCCCACGAGCAGTACTTC
TRBV5-1	TRBD2	many	TRBJ2-3	CASSPISGRNTDTQYF	TGCGCCAGCAGCCCTATTAGCGGGAGAAACACAGATACGCAGTATTTT
TRBV30	TRBD1	NA	TRBJ1-1	CVTGPTWTGQNTEAFF	TGTGTGACTGGCCCAACTTGGACAGGGCAGAACACTGAAGCTTTCTTT
TRBV20-1	NA	many	TRBJ1-5	CSALPPGQPQHF	TGCAGTGCTCTCCCCCCAGGTCAGCCCCAGCATTTT
TRBV7-2	NA	NA	TRBJ2-2	CASSSENTGELFF	TGTGCCAGCAGTTCTGAAAACACCGGGGAGCTGTTTTTT
TRBV7-2	TRBD2	many	TRBJ2-1	CASSLAFAGGEQFF	TGTGCCAGCAGCTTAGCGTTTGCGGGGGGTGAGCAGTTCTTC
TRBV20-1	NA	many	TRBJ2-1	CSASGGAYNEQFF	TGCAGTGCTAGTGGGGGAGCCTACAATGAGCAGTTCTTC
TRBV27	NA	many	TRBJ2-3	CASSPAAGSDTQYF	TGTGCCAGCAGTCCGGCGGCAGGCTCAGATACGCAGTATTTT
TRBV20-1	NA	many	TRBJ2-2	CSAPLRQNTGELFF	TGCAGTGCTCCCCTAAGACAGAACACCGGGGAGCTGTTTTTT
TRBV20-1	TRBD2	many	TRBJ2-3	CSALSPGGRVTGAATQYF	TGCAGTGCTTTGAGTCCCGGCGGGAGGGTTACAGGTGCAGCTACGCAGTATTTT
TRBV5-1	NA	many	TRBJ2-5	CASSLGPLGDQETQYF	TGCGCCAGCAGCTTGGGGCCCCTTGGAGACCAAGAGACCCAGTACTTC
TRBV5-1	NA	many	TRBJ1-4	CASSLDGMDEKLFF	TGCGCCAGCAGTTTGGACGGTATGGATGAAAAACTGTTTTTT
TRBV20-1	NA	many	TRBJ2-2	CSARDILNTGELFF	TGCAGTGCAAGGGACATCTTAAACACCGGGGAGCTGTTTTTT
TRBV7-2	NA	many	TRBJ2-1	CASSLVDEQFF	TGTGCCAGCAGCTTAGTGGATGAGCAGTTCTTC
TRBV5-1	TRBD1	many	TRBJ2-7	CASSLWTGNQLRAYEQYF	TGCGCCAGCAGCTTGTGGACAGGGAATCAATTAAGGGCCTACGAGCAGTACTTC
TRBV7-9	TRBD1	many	TRBJ2-1	CASRQGQGRGEQFF	TGTGCCAGCAGGCAGGGACAGGGAAGGGGGGAGCAGTTCTTC
TRBV15	NA	many	TRBJ1-2	CATSSSGRYTF	TGTGCCACCAGCAGCTCAGGCCGCTACACCTTC
TRBV19	NA	few	TRBJ1-1	CASSLTNTEAFF	TGTGCCAGTAGTTTGACGAACACTGAAGCTTTCTTT
TRBV9	TRBD1	many	TRBJ2-2	CASSDRGFNTGELFF	TGTGCCAGCAGCGACAGGGGGTTCAACACCGGGGAGCTGTTTTTT
TRBV5-1	NA	many	TRBJ2-7	CASSLEALSYEQYF	TGCGCCAGCAGCTTGGAGGCACTATCCTACGAGCAGTACTTC
TRBV5-1	TRBD2	many	TRBJ2-7	CASSRTSNRLEQYF	TGCGCCAGCAGCCGGACTAGTAACCGGCTCGAGCAGTACTTC
TRBV7-3	NA	NA	TRBJ2-5	CASSLRGGGETQYF	TGTGCCAGCAGCCTCAGGGGGGGAGGAGAGACCCAGTACTTC
TRBV10-3	NA	many	TRBJ2-4	CAISGPGAKNIQYF	TGTGCCATCAGTGGTCCCGGAGCCAAAAACATTCAGTACTTC
TRBV5-5	NA	many	TRBJ2-7	CASSLDVGLSYEQYF	TGTGCCAGCAGCTTGGATGTAGGGCTCTCCTACGAGCAGTACTTC
TRBV5-1	NA	many	TRBJ1-2	CASSLGPQAPDGYTF	TGCGCCAGCAGCTTGGGTCCGCAGGCTCCTGATGGCTACACCTTC
TRBV28	NA	many	TRBJ1-1	CASSLHGGRTEAFF	TGTGCCAGCAGCTTACACGGGGGAAGGACTGAAGCTTTCTTT
TRBV7-3	NA	many	TRBJ1-3	CASSRGSGNTIYF	TGTGCCAGCAGTAGGGGTTCCGGAAACACCATATATTTT
TRBV4-2	TRBD2	many	TRBJ2-5	CASSQDPSGGQETQYF	TGTGCCAGCAGCCAAGATCCTAGCGGGGGACAAGAGACCCAGTACTTC
TRBV12-3/TRBV12-4	NA	many	TRBJ1-6	CASSTTTAGPLHF	TGTGCCAGCAGCACAACGACGGCCGGACCCCTCCACTTT
TRBV29-1	NA	many	TRBJ1-2	CSATVDYGYTF	TGCAGCGCGACCGTTGACTATGGCTACACCTTC
TRBV7-3	NA	NA	TRBJ1-1	CASSPGQRLVQYFGPGTEAFF	NA
TRBV24-1	NA	many	TRBJ2-1	CATLGINNEQFF	TGTGCCACCTTAGGGATCAACAATGAGCAGTTCTTC
TRBV5-1	TRBD1	many	TRBJ2-7	CASSFGDSTYEQYF	TGCGCCAGCAGCTTTGGGGACAGCACCTACGAGCAGTACTTC
TRBV12-3/TRBV12-4	NA	many	TRBJ2-5	CASRGGQETQYF	TGTGCATCCAGGGGGGGTCAAGAGACCCAGTACTTC
TRBV20-1	TRBD2	few	TRBJ2-2	CSLGTSGRAGTGELFF	TGCAGTCTCGGGACTAGCGGGAGGGCAGGCACCGGGGAGCTGTTTTTT
TRBV10-3	NA	many	TRBJ2-2	CASGGSQKNTGELFF	TGTGCCTCCGGGGGCAGCCAGAAAAACACCGGGGAGCTGTTTTTT
TRBV27	TRBD1	many	TRBJ2-5	CASATGTGGQETQYF	TGTGCCAGCGCGACAGGGACAGGGGGCCAAGAGACCCAGTACTTC
TRBV5-1	NA	many	TRBJ1-4	CASSLATGQGNEKLFF	TGCGCCAGCAGCTTGGCTACAGGACAAGGAAATGAAAAACTGTTTTTT
TRBV6-6	NA	NA	TRBJ2-7	CASSDFRGEQYF	TGTGCCAGCAGTGACTTCAGGGGTGAGCAGTACTTC
TRBV10-3	NA	many	TRBJ2-7	CAILEASSYEQYF	TGTGCCATCCTCGAAGCTAGCTCCTACGAGCAGTACTTC
TRBV5-1	TRBD1	many	TRBJ1-2	CASSLGGLQGNGYTF	TGCGCCAGCAGCTTGGGCGGGTTACAGGGGAATGGCTACACCTTC
TRBV7-2	NA	many	TRBJ2-7	CASSFKEGWSSYEQYF	TGTGCCAGCAGCTTTAAGGAAGGATGGAGCTCCTACGAGCAGTACTTC